The source of this TCR beta chain is a study of T cell responses to AZD1222 COVID-19 vaccine. Study observations and caveats: Mapped onto spike, vaccine-associated CD4 TCRs spanned it and were dominant at 160-218 and 743-854. The study identified only six AZD1222 recipients as seropositive at baseline.

Clones were sequenced by immunoSEQ multiplex PCR, and TCRdb holds only the in-frame ones, with some missing. The sample consists of over 130,000 clones, approximately 90% of them appearing once. About this clone: What it binds is unknown.

Germline V gives CDR1 LGHNA, CDR2 YSLEER. Trimming left V 1 base short and J 0 bases short, with 11 bases between. This CDR3 has 16 residues. The sequencing here drew on peripheral blood, taken 28 days after the second AZD1222 dose. The sequence was collected from an adult who received the AZD1222 COVID-19 vaccine. The chain recombines TRBV4-3 with TRBJ2-3, with D uncertain. The CDR3 DNA is TGCGCCAGCAGCCAAGCCCAACTTATTAGCACAGATACGCAGTATTTT. Translated, it gives CASSQAQLISTDTQYF.